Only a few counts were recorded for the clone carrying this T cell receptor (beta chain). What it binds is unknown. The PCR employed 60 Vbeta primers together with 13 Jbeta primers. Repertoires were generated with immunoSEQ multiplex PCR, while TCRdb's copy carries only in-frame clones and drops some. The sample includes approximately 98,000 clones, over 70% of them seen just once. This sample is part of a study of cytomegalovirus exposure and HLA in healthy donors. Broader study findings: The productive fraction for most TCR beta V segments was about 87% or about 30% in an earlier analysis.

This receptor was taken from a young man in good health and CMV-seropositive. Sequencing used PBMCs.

CDR3 amino acids: CASSTGGTKNIQYF. CDR3 sequence (DNA): TGTGCCAGCAGCACAGGGGGAACCAAAAACATTCAGTACTTC. This chain links TRBV6-1 with TRBJ2-4, with 8 bases that match TRBD1. The CDR3 loop spans 14 amino acids. Germline trimming cut 6 bases from V and 2 bases from J; bases unmatched to any gene: 3. Germline V gives CDR1 MNHNS, CDR2 SASEGT.